The 14 T cell receptor beta chains below come from one sample, sequenced in a study of blood T cell repertoires in COVID-19. Only in-frame clones appear in the TCRdb table, and some are missing; sequencing was by immunoSEQ multiplex PCR. The table lists roughly 160,000 clones, roughly 84% of them singletons. Sequenced: peripheral blood. The receptors originated from a woman aged 55-69 years with acute or convalescent COVID-19.

V and J are TRBV10-3 and TRBJ2-3; TRBD2 matches at 8 bases. With 2 bases clipped from V and 9 bases from J, the junction kept 13 bases outside the gene matches. The CDR3 has 16 amino acids. Germline V CDR1 and CDR2: ENHRY, SYGVKD. DNA of the CDR3: TGTGCCATCAGTGAGGGTTTGGGCGGGGGGATCCGGACGCAGTATTTT. Its translation: CAISEGLGGGIRTQYF.

The rearrangement uses TRBV5-1 and TRBJ2-2; 7 bases are a match to TRBD2. The CDR3 contains 15 residues. V lost 2 bases, J lost 3 bases, and 4 bases stayed unmatched. Germline CDR1 and CDR2: SGHRS and YFSETQ. The CDR3 is CASSFGGGHTGELFF. The CDR3 DNA sequence: TGCGCCAGCAGCTTCGGCGGGGGACACACCGGGGAGCTGTTTTTT.

The chain links TRBV2 to TRBJ2-7, with D perhaps matching TRBD2 (5 bases). V lost 2 bases and J 3 bases, leaving 11 bases between the germline ends. The germline gives CDR1 SNHLY, CDR2 FYNNEI. The CDR3 runs 14 residues. CDR3: CASSESRAGYEQYF. DNA for the CDR3: TGTGCCAGCAGTGAAAGTAGGGCGGGCTACGAGCAGTACTTC.

The rearrangement uses TRBV3-1 (or the pseudogene TRBV3-2) and TRBJ2-1; D uncertain. The germline V gene has CDR1 LGHDT and CDR2 YNNKEL (reference sequence). Trimming removed 1 base from V and 7 bases from J, with 5 bases in between. This CDR3 comprises 12 residues. The CDR3: CASSQVRNEQFF. CDR3 DNA: TGTGCCAGCAGCCAAGTACGGAATGAGCAGTTCTTC.

The chain recombines TRBV4-3 with TRBJ2-7, with 10 bases that match TRBD2. After removal of 4 bases from V and 3 bases from J, the junction contained 6 bases not matched to a gene. Germline assignment: CDR1 LGHNA and CDR2 YSLEER. The CDR3 has 15 amino acids. The CDR3, as DNA: TGCGCCAGCAGCCCTGCTAGCGGGGGAATCTACGAGCAGTACTTC. It yields the protein CASSPASGGIYEQYF.

The genes are TRBV25-1 and TRBJ1-6; TRBD1 matches 9 bases. The CDR3 length is 17 residues. The trim removed 3 bases at V and 7 bases at J, leaving 10 bases unmatched. The germline V gene encodes CDR1 MGHDK and CDR2 SYGVNS. CDR3 bases: TGTGCCAGCAGTGATGTATTCCGGACAGGGGCAAATTCACCCCTCCACTTT. Translation: CASSDVFRTGANSPLHF.

The genes are TRBV6-5 and TRBJ2-3; 11 bases map to TRBD2. The CDR3 is made up of 14 amino acids. The germline V gene encodes CDR1 MNHEY and CDR2 SVGAGI. The trim removed 10 bases at V and 4 bases at J, leaving 7 bases unmatched. CDR3 sequence (DNA): TGTGCCACTAAAACGGGACTAGCGGCAGATACGCAGTATTTT. This encodes CATKTGLAADTQYF.

The V and J genes are TRBV11-2 and TRBJ2-3, with 7 positions matching TRBD1. Per germline, CDR1 SGHAT and CDR2 FQNNGV. V shed 0 bases, J shed 3 bases, and the junction held 6 bases outside the gene matches. The CDR3 has 16 residues. CDR3: CASSLDRGRGTDTQYF. CDR3 bases: TGTGCCAGCAGCTTAGATAGGGGCAGGGGGACAGATACGCAGTATTTT.

This chain uses TRBV4-3 with TRBJ2-6, with D uncertain. The V end was cut by 4 bases, the J end by 1 base, with 11 bases between. The CDR3 is made up of 16 amino acids. Germline values: CDR1 LGHNA, CDR2 YSLEER. The CDR3 DNA reads as TGCGCCAGCAGCCCGAGAAGAGCTTCTGGGGCCAACGTCCTGACTTTC. This translates into CASSPRRASGANVLTF.

This clone was found a few times. The chain combines TRBV10-1 with TRBJ2-3; TRBD2 matches at 9 bases. Trimming removed 6 bases from V and 6 bases from J; junction bases left unmatched: 4. Germline CDR1 WNHNN, CDR2 SYGVQD (reference sequence). This CDR3 contains 13 residues. The CDR3 spells CASSWTSADTQYF. In DNA form, the CDR3 reads TGCGCCAGCAGCTGGACTAGCGCCGATACGCAGTATTTT.

The rearrangement uses TRBV28 and TRBJ1-1, with 10 bases lining up with TRBD1. This CDR3 has 16 amino acids. Germline V gene lookup returns CDR1 MDHEN and CDR2 SYDVKM. Losses at the gene ends were 3 bases for V and 4 bases for J; bases not matched to a gene: 8. The CDR3 loop is CASSFPFGQGVTEAFF. DNA of the CDR3: TGTGCCAGCAGTTTTCCCTTTGGACAGGGGGTCACTGAAGCTTTCTTT.

A few counts support this clone. This chain uses TRBV6-2 or TRBV6-3 with TRBJ1-2; D uncertain. The CDR3 has 13 amino acids. V lost 3 bases and J lost 8, with 13 bases in between. Germline assignment: CDR1 MNHEY and CDR2 SVGEGT. For the CDR3, the DNA is TGTGCCAGCAGTTATTGGGCCCCACGCGGCTACACCTTC. It is translated as CASSYWAPRGYTF.

V and J are TRBV7-9 and TRBJ2-2; no clear D. This CDR3 is 11 amino acids long. V lost 10 bases and J lost 5, with 8 bases in between. Germline V gives CDR1 SEHNR, CDR2 FQNEAQ (reference sequence). The CDR3 sequence: CATTYTGELFF. DNA of the CDR3: TGTGCCACCACCTATACCGGGGAGCTGTTTTTT.

The rearrangement joins TRBV5-8 to TRBJ1-1, with 8 bases lining up with TRBD1. V gave up 4 bases and J gave up 2 bases; unmatched junction bases: 7. The CDR3 covers 15 residues. Germline loops: CDR1 SGHTS, CDR2 YDEGEE. CDR3 DNA: TGTGCCAGCAGCCTCCACAGGGGGGTAAACACTGAAGCTTTCTTT. Encoded protein: CASSLHRGVNTEAFF.